A selection of T cell receptor beta chains follows, all from one sample in a study of PD-L1 blockade in urothelial cancer. Sequencing was performed with immunoSEQ multiplex PCR; in TCRdb, only in-frame clones are kept and a portion is missing. The data show around 100,000 clones, around 87% seen once. This specimen was PBMCs, taken around atezolizumab (anti-PD-L1) treatment. Receptors originate from a man aged 60 to 75 with urothelial cancer. Each CDR3 is given with its conserved first and last residue. A D gene is named only where the DNA matches it firmly. Size tells how often a clone was seen (once, few, many) or the class of an expanded clone, and some rows leave it out.

clone_size	v_call	d_call	j_call	cdr3_nt	cdr3_aa
-	TRBV6-5	TRBD2	TRBJ2-7	TGTGCCAGCAGCAGGACTAGATCGAGAGAGCAGTACTTC	CASSRTRSREQYF
-	TRBV7-2	-	TRBJ2-1	TGTGCCAGCAGCTTAGGGCAGGGATCCTACAATGAGCAGTTCTTC	CASSLGQGSYNEQFF
-	TRBV6-5	-	TRBJ1-2	TGTGCCAGCAGTTATCTCCCCACGGGCTATGGCTACACCTTC	CASSYLPTGYGYTF
-	TRBV27	-	TRBJ2-1	TGTGCCAGCAGCCACCCAGAGGGTGAGCAGTTCTTC	CASSHPEGEQFF
-	TRBV28	TRBD2	TRBJ2-3	TGTGCCTTGGGAGGGAGGGCTACAGATACGCAGTATTTT	CALGGRATDTQYF
-	TRBV30	-	TRBJ2-2	TGTGCCTGGAGCCGTGGGGGGGCGGGCACCGGGGAGCTGTTTTTT	CAWSRGGAGTGELFF
-	TRBV2	-	TRBJ1-2	TGTGCCAGCAGTGGACTAGGAGACCCCTATGGCTACACCTTC	CASSGLGDPYGYTF
-	TRBV6-1	TRBD1	TRBJ2-2	TGTGCCAGCACTGACAGGGCGTGGGACACCGGGGAGCTGTTTTTT	CASTDRAWDTGELFF
-	TRBV5-4	-	TRBJ1-1	TGTGCCAGCAGCTTGGACAGACTGAACACTGAAGCTTTCTTT	CASSLDRLNTEAFF
-	TRBV11-1	TRBD2	TRBJ2-1	TGTGCCAGCAGCTTACGTGAGCGGGGGGGCCGCGGTGAGCAGTTCTTC	CASSLRERGGRGEQFF
-	TRBV30	-	TRBJ1-5	TGTGCCTGGGCACTACGGGGGGGCAATCAGCCCCAGCATTTT	CAWALRGGNQPQHF
-	TRBV4-3	-	TRBJ2-2	TGCGCCAGCAGCCAAGAGAGCTACACCGGGGAGCTGTTTTTT	CASSQESYTGELFF
-	TRBV10-3	TRBD2	TRBJ2-5	TGTGCCATCAGTGAAGGTAGCGGGGGAGGTGTCGAGACCCAGTACTTC	CAISEGSGGGVETQYF
-	TRBV4-1	TRBD2	TRBJ2-7	TGCGCCAGCAGCCAAGGGGGGGGGAGCTCCTACGAGCAGTACTTC	CASSQGGGSSYEQYF
once	TRBV28	TRBD2	TRBJ2-7	TGTGCCAGCAGTTCCCTAGCGGACTACGAGCAGTACTTC	CASSSLADYEQYF
-	TRBV5-4	TRBD2	TRBJ2-2	TGTGCCAGCAGCTTGGGACTAGCGGGGGGGGGCACCGGGGAGCTGTTTTTT	CASSLGLAGGGTGELFF
-	TRBV7-9	TRBD1	TRBJ1-4	TGTGCCAGCAGCTTAGGAGGGACAGGGGAGGAGGGAAAACTGTTTTTT	CASSLGGTGEEGKLFF
-	TRBV5-1	TRBD2	TRBJ2-1	TGCGCCAGCAGCTTGATTGCCGGGGGGGTCAACTCCTACAATGAGCAGTTCTTC	CASSLIAGGVNSYNEQFF
few	TRBV18	-	TRBJ1-4	TGTGCCAGCTCACCACGGGACACCTCAAATGAAAAACTGTTTTTT	CASSPRDTSNEKLFF
-	TRBV4-2	-	TRBJ1-1	TGTGCCAGCAGCCAAGTTGGACAGCATAATGAAGCTTTCTTT	CASSQVGQHNEAFF
-	TRBV19	-	TRBJ1-5	TGTGCCAGTAGTCACTCCTCAGGGGTTAGCAATCAGCCCCAGCATTTT	CASSHSSGVSNQPQHF